This entry concerns a single T cell receptor beta chain. A junction end diverges from the germline sequence, so it may reflect a read error. The data originate from a study of OX40 agonist ivuxolimab in advanced cancers. For the study at large: Ivuxolimab, an antibody that agonizes OX40 (CD134), was administered to the patients.

Here immunoSEQ multiplex PCR was the method, and the copy in TCRdb shows in-frame clones only, minus some. The repertoire consists of 89,000 or so clones, with around 88% occurring once and the leading ten covering about 0.76%. From germline, CDR1 is SSHAT and CDR2 FNYEAQ (reference sequence). The CDR3 covers 15 residues. The sample in question was CD4+ or CD8+ T cells sorted from blood, obtained in a trial of the OX40 agonist ivuxolimab. This TCR was recovered from an adult with an advanced solid tumor such as melanoma, head and neck, liver or kidney cancer. The V call is TRBV7-7, the J call TRBJ2-2; TRBD1 or TRBD2 may be the D gene (6 bases each). The CDR3, as DNA: TGTGCTAGCAGCAAACAGGGACTCTTCACCGGGGAGCTGTTTTTT. Translating gives CASSKQGLFTGELFF.